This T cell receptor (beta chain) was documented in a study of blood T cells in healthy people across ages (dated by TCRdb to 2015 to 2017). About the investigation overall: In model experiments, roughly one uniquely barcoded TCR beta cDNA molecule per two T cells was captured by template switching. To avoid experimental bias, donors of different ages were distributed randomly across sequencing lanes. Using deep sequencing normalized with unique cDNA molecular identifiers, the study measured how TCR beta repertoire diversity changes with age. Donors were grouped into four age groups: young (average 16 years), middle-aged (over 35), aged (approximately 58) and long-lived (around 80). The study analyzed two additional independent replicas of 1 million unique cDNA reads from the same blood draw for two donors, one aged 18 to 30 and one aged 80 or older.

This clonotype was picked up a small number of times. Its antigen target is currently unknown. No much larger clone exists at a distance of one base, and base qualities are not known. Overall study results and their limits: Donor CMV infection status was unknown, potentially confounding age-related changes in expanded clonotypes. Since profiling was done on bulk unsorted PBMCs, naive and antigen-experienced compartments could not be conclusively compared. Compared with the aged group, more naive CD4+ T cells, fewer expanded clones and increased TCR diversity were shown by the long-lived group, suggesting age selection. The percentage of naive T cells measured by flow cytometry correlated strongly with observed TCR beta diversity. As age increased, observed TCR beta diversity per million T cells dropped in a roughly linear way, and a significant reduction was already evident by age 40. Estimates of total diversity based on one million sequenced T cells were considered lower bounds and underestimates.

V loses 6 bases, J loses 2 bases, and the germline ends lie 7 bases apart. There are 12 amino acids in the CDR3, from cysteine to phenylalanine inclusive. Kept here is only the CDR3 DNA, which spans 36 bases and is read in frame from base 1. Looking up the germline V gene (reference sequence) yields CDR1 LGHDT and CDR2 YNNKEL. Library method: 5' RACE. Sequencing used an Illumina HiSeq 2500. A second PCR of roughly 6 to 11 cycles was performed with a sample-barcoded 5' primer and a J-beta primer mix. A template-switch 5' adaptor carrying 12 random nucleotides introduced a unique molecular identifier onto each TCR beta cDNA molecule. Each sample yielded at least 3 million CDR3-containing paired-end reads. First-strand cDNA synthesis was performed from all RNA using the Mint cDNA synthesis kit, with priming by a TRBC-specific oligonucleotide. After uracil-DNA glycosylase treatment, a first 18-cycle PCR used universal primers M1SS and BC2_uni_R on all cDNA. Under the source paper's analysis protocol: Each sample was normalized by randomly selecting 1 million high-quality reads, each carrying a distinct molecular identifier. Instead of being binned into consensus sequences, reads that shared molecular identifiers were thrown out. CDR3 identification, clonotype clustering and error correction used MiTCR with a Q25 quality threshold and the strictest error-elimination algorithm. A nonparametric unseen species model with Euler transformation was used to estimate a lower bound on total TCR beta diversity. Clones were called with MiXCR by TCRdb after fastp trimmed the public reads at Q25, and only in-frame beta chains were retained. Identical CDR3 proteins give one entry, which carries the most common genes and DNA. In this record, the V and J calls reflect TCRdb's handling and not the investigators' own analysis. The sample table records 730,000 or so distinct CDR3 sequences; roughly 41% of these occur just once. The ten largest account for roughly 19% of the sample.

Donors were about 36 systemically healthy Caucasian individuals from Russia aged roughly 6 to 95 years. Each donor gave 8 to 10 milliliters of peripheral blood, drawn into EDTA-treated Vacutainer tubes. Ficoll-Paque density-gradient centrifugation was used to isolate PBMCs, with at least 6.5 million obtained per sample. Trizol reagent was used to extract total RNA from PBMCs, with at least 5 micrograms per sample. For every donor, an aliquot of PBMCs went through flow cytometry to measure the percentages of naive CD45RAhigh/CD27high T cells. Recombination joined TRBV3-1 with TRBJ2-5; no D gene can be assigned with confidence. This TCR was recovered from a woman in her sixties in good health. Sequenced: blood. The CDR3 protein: CASRAKQETQYF. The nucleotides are TGTGCCAGCAGGGCCAAACAAGAGACCCAGTACTTC.